This T cell receptor beta chain emerged from a study of regulatory T cells in long-lasting Graves disease. This clonotype came up a few times. The target antigen is unknown. Germline CDR1 is DFQATT and CDR2 is SNEGSKA (reference sequence). The CDR3 is 12 amino acids. Losses at the gene ends were 5 bases for V and 5 bases for J; bases not matched to a gene: 4. Stated time point: newly diagnosed GD, antithyroid drugs for less than 3 months. Scientists built the TCR library using RNA that was extracted from PBMCs. A peripheral blood sample, roughly 9.8 milliliters in volume, was drawn into EDTA tubes. General observations from the study: Peripheral blood was the sole material, not thyroid tissue.

iRepertoire HTBI primers and Arm-PCR of CDR3 regions built TCR beta libraries. TCRdb re-analysed the multiplex PCR reads in MiXCR, keeping a single row per CDR3 protein. Of more than 450,000 distinct CDR3 sequences listed, 9.5% to 15% are singletons. These data also featured in a second study, about T cells in Graves' hyperthyroidism and ophthalmopathy.

This TCR was recovered from a woman aged 25 to 39 with Graves disease. Source: peripheral blood mononuclear cells (PBMCs), taken at new diagnosis, from a patient treated with antithyroid drugs. The genes are TRBV20-1 and TRBJ2-5; 8 nucleotides match TRBD2. The CDR3 protein is CSAGAGAETQYF. As DNA, the CDR3 is TGCAGTGCTGGAGCGGGAGCTGAGACCCAGTACTTC.